Listed below are T cell receptor beta chains from one sample, sequenced in a study of post-analysis software for immune sequencing data. TCRdb reprocessed the PCR reads via MiXCR and lists one record per CDR3 protein. Among approximately 150,000 distinct CDR3 sequences, around 30% were seen once, and the ten largest hold about 1.6%. Sequencing was done on a sample of blood. All receptors come from a girl aged 10-17 years with multiple sclerosis. Both conserved end residues are part of each CDR3. A D gene is named only where the DNA matches it firmly. Clone sizes are given selectively: once, few, many, or a class where the clone is expanded.

D: -
size: -
V: TRBV29-1
J: TRBJ1-1
DNA: TGCACCGCGTCAGGCCTAGAAGGGACTGAAGCTTTCTTT
CDR3: CTASGLEGTEAFF

D: -
size: many
V: TRBV6-5
J: TRBJ2-7
DNA: TGTGCCAGCAGCTCGCGCGGAGCTAGCTCCTACGAGCAGTACTTC
CDR3: CASSSRGASSYEQYF

D: TRBD1
size: many
V: TRBV29-1
J: TRBJ1-1
DNA: TGCAGCGTGGGACAGGGAAGCACTGAAGCTTTCTTT
CDR3: CSVGQGSTEAFF

D: -
size: -
V: TRBV28
J: TRBJ2-3
DNA: TGTGCCAGCAGTTCCCCGGGGAATACAGATACGCAGTATTTT
CDR3: CASSSPGNTDTQYF

D: -
size: -
V: TRBV4-2
J: TRBJ2-1
DNA: TGTGCCAGCAGCCAAGATCAGGCGGTGAATGAGCAGTTCTTC
CDR3: CASSQDQAVNEQFF

D: -
size: -
V: TRBV6-1
J: TRBJ1-5
DNA: TGTGCCAGCAGTGAAGGCCGGGTGGCTCAGCCCCAGCATTTT
CDR3: CASSEGRVAQPQHF

D: -
size: few
V: TRBV3-1
J: TRBJ2-3
DNA: TGTGCCAGCAGCCCCACAAGGGGCGGGTCGACAGATACGCAGTATTTT
CDR3: CASSPTRGGSTDTQYF

D: -
size: many
V: TRBV5-1
J: TRBJ1-2
DNA: TGCGCCAGCAGCCTGCTTGGAGTGTCGGGAGATGGCTACACCTTC
CDR3: CASSLLGVSGDGYTF

D: TRBD2
size: -
V: TRBV6-2/TRBV6-3
J: TRBJ2-1
DNA: TGTGCCAGCATCGAAGAAGGCATAGCGGGAAACCACAATGAGCAGTTCTTC
CDR3: CASIEEGIAGNHNEQFF

D: TRBD2
size: -
V: TRBV29-1
J: TRBJ2-7
DNA: TGCAGCGCCGGGACTAGCGGGAGCTACGAGCAGTACTTC
CDR3: CSAGTSGSYEQYF

D: -
size: many
V: TRBV4-1
J: TRBJ2-3
DNA: TGCGCCAGCAGCGAACCGAGCACAGATACGCAGTATTTT
CDR3: CASSEPSTDTQYF

D: TRBD1
size: many
V: TRBV6-5
J: TRBJ2-7
DNA: TGTGCCAGCAGCAACCCACAGGGGTACGAGCAGTACTTC
CDR3: CASSNPQGYEQYF

D: TRBD2
size: -
V: TRBV20-1
J: TRBJ2-2
DNA: TGCAGTGCCTCGGGACTAGCGGGAGAGGAGGCAGGCACCGGGGAGCTGTTTTTT
CDR3: CSASGLAGEEAGTGELFF

D: -
size: few
V: TRBV4-1
J: TRBJ1-1
DNA: TGCGCCAGCAGCCAAGTCAGCTCAGGGACCTATGGGCGAATGAACACTGAAGCTTTCTTT
CDR3: CASSQVSSGTYGRMNTEAFF

D: TRBD2
size: many
V: TRBV9
J: TRBJ2-4
DNA: TGTGCCAGCAGCGTGGCGGGACTAGCGGGAGGGCAAGGCATTCAGTACTTC
CDR3: CASSVAGLAGGQGIQYF

D: -
size: -
V: TRBV9
J: TRBJ2-6
DNA: TGTGCCAGCAGCGCGTATCAGGGGCCAGGTGAGGCCAACGTCCTGACTTTC
CDR3: CASSAYQGPGEANVLTF

D: TRBD2
size: -
V: TRBV27
J: TRBJ2-7
DNA: TGTGCCAGCAGTCCCTACCTTCGGCTAGCGGACTACAATGAGCAGTACTTC
CDR3: CASSPYLRLADYNEQYF

D: -
size: -
V: TRBV12-3/TRBV12-4
J: TRBJ1-1
DNA: TGTGCCAGCAGGCTGTCCGAGGTGGACACTGAAGCTTTCTTT
CDR3: CASRLSEVDTEAFF

D: TRBD1
size: many
V: TRBV7-9
J: TRBJ2-7
DNA: TGTGCCAGCAGCTTAGGCCAGGGGGCTTACGAGCAGTACTTC
CDR3: CASSLGQGAYEQYF

D: TRBD2
size: -
V: TRBV28
J: TRBJ2-5
DNA: TGTGCCAGCAGCCGACTAGCGGGTCAAGAGACCCAGTACTTC
CDR3: CASSRLAGQETQYF

D: -
size: -
V: TRBV28
J: TRBJ2-2
DNA: TGTGCCAGCAGTTTAACTTCCTCGTGGGGGAAGAACACCGGGGAGCTGTTTTTT
CDR3: CASSLTSSWGKNTGELFF

D: -
size: many
V: TRBV21-1
J: TRBJ2-1
DNA: TGTGCCAGCAGCAAAGCAGGGGCAGGGCCGGAGCAGTTCTTC
CDR3: CASSKAGAGPEQFF

D: TRBD2
size: few
V: TRBV5-1
J: TRBJ2-4
DNA: TGCGCCAGCAGCTTAAGGCTAGCGGCCAGCTGGTCCAAAAACATTCAGTACTTC
CDR3: CASSLRLAASWSKNIQYF

D: -
size: few
V: TRBV20-1
J: TRBJ1-6
DNA: TGCAGTGCTAGAGGAGGCCTGGGTGGTTCACCCCTCCACTTT
CDR3: CSARGGLGGSPLHF

D: -
size: few
V: TRBV11-2
J: TRBJ2-7
DNA: TGTGCCAGCAGCCCCCTTCGGGGTATTCAGTACGAGCAGTACTTC
CDR3: CASSPLRGIQYEQYF

D: -
size: few
V: TRBV9
J: TRBJ1-4
DNA: TGTGCCAGCAGCCCTCGGGAAGGGGGGGGTGAAAAACTGTTTTTT
CDR3: CASSPREGGGEKLFF

D: -
size: -
V: TRBV15
J: TRBJ2-5
DNA: TGTGCCACCAGCAGCCTAAGAATTAGCGGAGGTGAGACCCAGTACTTC
CDR3: CATSSLRISGGETQYF

D: -
size: many
V: TRBV4-1
J: TRBJ2-7
DNA: TGCGCCAGCAGCCAAGATAGGCAGGGCCCATACGAGCAGTACTTC
CDR3: CASSQDRQGPYEQYF

D: TRBD2
size: many
V: TRBV5-6
J: TRBJ2-7
DNA: TGTGCCAGCAACCACGGGACTAGCGGGAGGATCGGATACGAGCAGTACTTC
CDR3: CASNHGTSGRIGYEQYF

D: -
size: few
V: TRBV27
J: TRBJ2-7
DNA: TGTGCCAGCAGTTTATCAGACCCCCTCTATTACGAGCAGTACTTC
CDR3: CASSLSDPLYYEQYF

D: -
size: many
V: TRBV7-6
J: TRBJ2-7
DNA: TGTGCCAGCAGCTACGCCTTGGGTAGTACCTACGAGCAGTACTTC
CDR3: CASSYALGSTYEQYF

D: -
size: -
V: TRBV12-3/TRBV12-4
J: TRBJ1-2
DNA: TGTGCCAGCAGTAGAGGGCAGACGGGCTACACCTTC
CDR3: CASSRGQTGYTF

D: TRBD2
size: once
V: TRBV18
J: TRBJ2-1
DNA: TGTGCCAGCTCCCCTCCGGGAGGGCCGACCAATGTGCAGTTCTTC
CDR3: CASSPPGGPTNVQFF

D: -
size: few
V: TRBV29-1
J: TRBJ1-2
DNA: TGCAGCGTTAGGCTCGGCGAAGGACCGGGGGGCTACACCTTC
CDR3: CSVRLGEGPGGYTF

D: -
size: -
V: TRBV25-1
J: TRBJ2-1
DNA: TGTGCCAGCAGTTGGGGGACCAATGAGCAGTTCTTC
CDR3: CASSWGTNEQFF

D: -
size: few
V: TRBV30
J: TRBJ1-2
DNA: TGTGCCTGGAGTACGGACTATGGCTACACCTTC
CDR3: CAWSTDYGYTF

D: -
size: -
V: TRBV27
J: TRBJ2-2
DNA: TGTGCCAGCAGCAGGGCAGGGAGAACTGACGGGGAGCTGTTTTTT
CDR3: CASSRAGRTDGELFF

D: -
size: few
V: TRBV4-1
J: TRBJ1-1
DNA: TGCGCCAGCAGCAATACCGGACTCACCACTGAAGCTTTCTTT
CDR3: CASSNTGLTTEAFF

D: TRBD1
size: many
V: TRBV7-2
J: TRBJ2-7
DNA: TGTGCCAGCAGCTCTAGGACAGGGGGGAGCTCCTACGAGCAGTACTTC
CDR3: CASSSRTGGSSYEQYF

D: -
size: many
V: TRBV7-2
J: TRBJ2-3
DNA: TGTGCCAGCAGCTCGGGACCCGAGGGAGATACGCAGTATTTT
CDR3: CASSSGPEGDTQYF

D: -
size: -
V: TRBV19
J: TRBJ2-5
DNA: TGTGCCAGTAGTATCCTTGGAGAAGAGACCCAGTACTTC
CDR3: CASSILGEETQYF

D: TRBD1
size: -
V: TRBV11-2
J: TRBJ2-5
DNA: TGTGCCAGCAGCTTATTCCCAAGGGACAGGGCGCCTCGAGAGACCCAGTACTTC
CDR3: CASSLFPRDRAPRETQYF

D: -
size: many
V: TRBV28
J: TRBJ2-3
DNA: TGTGCCAGCAGTTTATCTCCGAACACAGATACGCAGTATTTT
CDR3: CASSLSPNTDTQYF

D: -
size: -
V: TRBV28
J: TRBJ2-5
DNA: TGTACCAGCATCCGTCGAGAGACCCAGTACTTC
CDR3: CTSIRRETQYF

D: -
size: -
V: TRBV12-3/TRBV12-4
J: TRBJ2-1
DNA: TGTGCCAGCAGTCCAATCGGGGCAGGTCAGTTCTTC
CDR3: CASSPIGAGQFF

D: -
size: few
V: TRBV29-1
J: TRBJ2-5
DNA: TGCAGCGTTGAAGGGGGCGAGGGGAGCACTGAGCAGTACTTC
CDR3: CSVEGGEGSTEQYF

D: TRBD1
size: many
V: TRBV29-1
J: TRBJ2-7
DNA: TGCAGCGCTGTAACAGGGGCCCACTACGAGCAGTACTTC
CDR3: CSAVTGAHYEQYF

D: TRBD2
size: few
V: TRBV5-1
J: TRBJ2-5
DNA: TGCGCCAGCAGCCCACAGAGCGGGGTGAAAGAGACCCAGTACTTC
CDR3: CASSPQSGVKETQYF

D: -
size: -
V: TRBV12-3/TRBV12-4
J: TRBJ1-1
DNA: TGTGCCAGCAGTTTTCGGAGGACTGAAGCTTTCTTT
CDR3: CASSFRRTEAFF

D: TRBD1
size: -
V: TRBV7-9
J: TRBJ2-2
DNA: TGTGCCAGCAGCTTAGGGGACAGGTTCTGGGAGCTGTTTTTT
CDR3: CASSLGDRFWELFF

D: -
size: -
V: TRBV20-1
J: TRBJ2-1
DNA: TGCAGTGCTAGCCCTAGCGAGCACTACAATGAGCAGTTCTTC
CDR3: CSASPSEHYNEQFF

D: -
size: many
V: TRBV11-3
J: TRBJ2-1
DNA: TGTGCCAGCAGCCCGGCCCCAGGGTCCTACAATGAGCAGTTCTTC
CDR3: CASSPAPGSYNEQFF

D: TRBD1
size: few
V: TRBV7-9
J: TRBJ1-5
DNA: TGTGCCAGCAGCTTAGCTCTGGGACAGGGGGGCAATCAGCCCCAGCATTTT
CDR3: CASSLALGQGGNQPQHF

D: -
size: -
V: TRBV14
J: TRBJ1-2
DNA: TGTGCCAGCAGCCAAGATCAGGGCGGGGCGGACTATGGCTACACCTTC
CDR3: CASSQDQGGADYGYTF

D: -
size: -
V: TRBV6-6
J: TRBJ1-2
DNA: TGTGCCAGCGCCACACTAGCCAGGGGAGGGGGCTACACCTTC
CDR3: CASATLARGGGYTF

D: -
size: -
V: TRBV4-1
J: TRBJ2-7
DNA: TGCGCCAGCAGCCCCGGGGGCACGGCTTACGAGCAGTACTTC
CDR3: CASSPGGTAYEQYF

D: TRBD2
size: few
V: TRBV7-2
J: TRBJ2-7
DNA: TGTGCCAGCAGCTTCCCCACCGTTACTAGCGGAAGGCTTTACGAGCAGTACTTC
CDR3: CASSFPTVTSGRLYEQYF